The sequence of this TCR beta chain was determined in a study of T cells in Graves' hyperthyroidism and ophthalmopathy. V was shortened by 0 bases and J by 6 bases, with 12 bases between the two germline ends. CDR3 length equals 15 residues. Germline loops: CDR1 LGHNA, CDR2 YSLEER. TCR beta CDR3 sequences were amplified from RNA transcripts. RT-PCR in the first round (using the HTBI primer set) targeted the TCR CDR3. TCRdb re-called the multiplex PCR reads with MiXCR, one entry per CDR3 protein. Among around 600,000 distinct CDR3 sequences listed, roughly 14% were seen once. This clonotype has only a few counts. What it binds is unknown. Findings of the study overall: Most thyroid clonotypes that were expanded above 0.001 also turned up in blood.

This TCR came from a woman aged 50 to 60 with Graves' ophthalmopathy. Sample: blood. The rearrangement links TRBV4-3 to TRBJ1-5; tentatively, D is TRBD1 (6 bases). In DNA, the CDR3 is TGCGCCAGCAGCCAAGAAGGGGGATTCGGTCAGCCCCAGCATTTT. The encoded protein is CASSQEGGFGQPQHF.